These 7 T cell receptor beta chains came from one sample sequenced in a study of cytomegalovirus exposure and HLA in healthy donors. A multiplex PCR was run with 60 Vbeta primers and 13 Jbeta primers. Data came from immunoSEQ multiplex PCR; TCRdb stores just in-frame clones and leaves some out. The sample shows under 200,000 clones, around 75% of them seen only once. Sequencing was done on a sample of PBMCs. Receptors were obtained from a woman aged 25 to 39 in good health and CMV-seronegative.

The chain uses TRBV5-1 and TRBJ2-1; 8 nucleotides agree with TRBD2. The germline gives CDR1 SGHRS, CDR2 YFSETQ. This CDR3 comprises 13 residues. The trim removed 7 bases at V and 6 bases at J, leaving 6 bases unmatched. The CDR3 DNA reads TGCGCCAGCTCGGGTGCGGGAGGCAATGAGCAGTTCTTC. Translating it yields CASSGAGGNEQFF.

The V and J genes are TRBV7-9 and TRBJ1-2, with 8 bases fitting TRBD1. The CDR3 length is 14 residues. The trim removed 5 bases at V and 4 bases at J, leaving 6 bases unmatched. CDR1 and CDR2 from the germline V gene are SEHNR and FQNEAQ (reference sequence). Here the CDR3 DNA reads TGTGCCAGCAGCCCCGGGACAGGAGCCTATGGCTACACCTTC. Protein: CASSPGTGAYGYTF.

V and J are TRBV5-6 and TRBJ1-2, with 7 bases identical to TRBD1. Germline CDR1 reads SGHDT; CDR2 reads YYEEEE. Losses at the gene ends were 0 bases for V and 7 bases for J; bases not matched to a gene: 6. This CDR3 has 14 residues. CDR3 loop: CASSLGPTGSGYTF. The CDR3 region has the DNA TGTGCCAGCAGCTTGGGCCCGACAGGGAGTGGCTACACCTTC. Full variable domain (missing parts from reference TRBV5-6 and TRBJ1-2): DAGVTQSPTHLIKTRGQQVTLRCSPKSGHDTVSWYQQALGQGPQFIFQYYEEEERQRGNFPDRFSGHQFPNYSSELNVNALLLGDSALYLCASSLGPTGSGYTFGSGTRLTVV.

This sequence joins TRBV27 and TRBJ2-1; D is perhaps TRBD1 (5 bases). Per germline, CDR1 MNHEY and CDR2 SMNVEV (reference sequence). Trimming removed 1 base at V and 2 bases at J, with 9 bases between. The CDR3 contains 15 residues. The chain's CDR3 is CASSLWTTPYNEQFF. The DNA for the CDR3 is TGTGCCAGCAGTTTATGGACAACCCCCTACAATGAGCAGTTCTTC.

The CDR3 region is CASSMGLAANEQFF. The CDR3 DNA follows: TGTGCCAGTAGTATGGGACTAGCGGCCAATGAGCAGTTCTTC. The V gene is TRBV19, the J gene TRBJ2-1; 11 nucleotides line up with TRBD2. Losses at the gene ends were 3 bases for V and 6 bases for J; bases not matched to a gene: 1. This CDR3 is 14 amino acids long. The germline gives CDR1 LNHDA, CDR2 SQIVND (reference sequence).

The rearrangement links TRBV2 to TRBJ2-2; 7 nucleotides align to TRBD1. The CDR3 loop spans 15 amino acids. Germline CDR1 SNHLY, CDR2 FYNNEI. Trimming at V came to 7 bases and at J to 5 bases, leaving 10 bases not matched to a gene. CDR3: CASISGGEGTGELFF. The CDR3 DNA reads TGTGCCAGCATATCAGGGGGTGAGGGGACCGGGGAGCTGTTTTTT.

The CDR3 loop is CASSQGSYEQYF. CDR3 nucleotides: TGTGCCAGCAGCCAGGGGTCCTACGAGCAGTACTTC. The chain couples TRBV7-9 to TRBJ2-7, with D tentatively TRBD1 (6 bases). This CDR3 is 12 amino acids long. V dropped 5 bases and J dropped 1 base, with 6 bases sitting between them. Per the germline V gene, CDR1 is SEHNR and CDR2 is FQNEAQ (reference sequence).